This TCR beta chain was sequenced in a study of glioma-infiltrating T cells after dendritic cell vaccination (TCRdb year 2016). Turning to the overall study: The cohort comprised approximately 15 glioblastoma patients from Phase I and II dendritic cell vaccination trials, 9 newly diagnosed and 6 with recurrent disease. Between about 2003 and 2012, patients were given autologous tumor lysate-pulsed dendritic cell vaccination. The vaccine consisted of monocyte-derived dendritic cells cultured less than 9 days with IL-4 and GM-CSF, then pulsed overnight with autologous tumor lysate. Three intradermal dendritic cell vaccine injections were administered to patients at biweekly intervals in the arm below the axilla. In glioblastoma patients vaccinated with dendritic cells, deep sequencing of TCR beta CDR3 regions served to measure the amount of tumor-infiltrating lymphocytes and to compare repertoires between tumor and blood. Survival after dendritic cell vaccination was correlated with TCR sequencing metrics such as TIL content and the overlap between tumor and blood repertoires. The investigation overall reported the following: Longer time to progression and overall survival after dendritic cell vaccination were predicted by higher estimated pretreatment TIL content. The response model built on TCR overlap across three groups was characterized as speculative, with prospective validation still needed. The cohort was small and heterogeneous, only a few patients had full blood and tumor sets, and even fewer had initial-recurrent tumor pairs. TCR clonality showed no direct relationship with survival, which suggests that a diverse polyclonal response may be important.

V is pared back by 6 bases and J by 7 bases, with 17 bases lying between the germline termini. The CDR3, cysteine through phenylalanine, is 14 amino acids long. Only the CDR3 part of the read is kept: 42 bases, read in frame from the first base. In the germline V gene, CDR1 corresponds to SGHRS and CDR2 to YFSETQ. Read against the paper, the sample's time point label means: after dendritic cell vaccination, including at tumor progression/relapse. Selection of patients required sufficient residual fresh-frozen tumor tissue and over two years of available survival data. Molecular status otherwise varied across the glioblastoma patients, but none of them carried an isocitrate dehydrogenase mutation. PBMC collection took place before vaccination, two weeks after the third vaccination, and at tumor progression if progression occurred. Genomic DNA was extracted with the Qiagen DNeasy Blood extraction Kit.

Note on this clone: It lacks a known antigen. No base qualities exist here, and no much larger clone lies one base off it.

TCRB CDR3 regions were amplified from roughly 1.8 ug genomic DNA, or all available DNA if less, using the immunoSEQ assay. For multiplex PCR, 60 forward primers for TCR V beta segments and 13 reverse primers for J beta segments were used. Synthetic control templates were spiked into each sample at limiting dilution to estimate reads per starting template. Reads of 87 bp were generated by sequencing on the Illumina HiSeq System. On the authors' methods: PCR and sequencing errors were removed by merging closely related sequences with a nearest neighbor algorithm. TCR overlap was measured as the percentage of unique tumor TCR beta sequences that were also present in the peripheral blood of the same patient. In its TCRdb copy, this immuneACCESS table keeps in-frame sequences only and misses some clones. Where compared with another copy, unresolved V genes explain less than half of these, and the others have no known cause. V, J and clone size are taken as reported in that table, and D and trimming were inferred from the DNA itself. A total of tens of thousands of clones appear in this sample, 80% to 90% of them only once. Roughly 2.1% of the sample rests with the top ten.

The sequence joins TRBV5-1 to TRBJ2-1; TRBD2 is perhaps the D gene, given 7 matching bases. The sample here was blood, taken after dendritic cell vaccination. This receptor was taken from a human donor with glioblastoma. This receptor carries the CDR3 CASIGGGAGNEQFF. At the DNA level, the sequence is TGCGCCAGCATCGGAGGGGGGGCCGGGAATGAGCAGTTCTTC.